This T cell receptor (beta chain) stems from a study of T cell clones after liver transplantation. Study as a whole: Third-party-reactive TCRbeta sequences from pre-transplant mixed lymphocyte reactions served as antigen-independent comparators.

The table came from immunoSEQ multiplex PCR; TCRdb's copy has only in-frame clones and leaves some out. The sample yields around 110,000 clones, 75% to 95% seen once. This CDR3 spans 12 amino acids. The chain recombines TRBV21-1 with TRBJ1-1. TRBV21-1 is a pseudogene. The receptor's source is a human patient who received a liver transplant. Part of the T cells may come from the graft donor. The sample in question was CD4+ T cells from blood, obtained 12 months after liver transplant. The CDR3 is CASSDENTEAFF. For the CDR3, the DNA is TGTGCCAGCAGCGATGAGAACACTGAAGCTTTCTTT.